The rows below give T cell receptor beta chains drawn from one sample of a study of T cells in tumors and immune-related adverse events. This table comes from immunoSEQ multiplex PCR, and its TCRdb copy is limited to in-frame clones, with some not included. The table records some 10,000 clones, around 92% of them present only once. The specimen was lymph node tissue, collected from a patient treated with anti-PD-1 therapy. These receptors were taken from a female donor with metastatic renal cell carcinoma. The CDR3 runs from the conserved cysteine through the conserved F or W. A D gene is named only where the DNA matches it firmly. A clone size is listed for some rows: how often the clone was seen (once, few, many), or a class if it is expanded.

J gene | D gene | V gene | clone size | CDR3 protein | CDR3 DNA
TRBJ1-3 | TRBD1 | TRBV9 | . | CASSVSAGGGNTIYF | TGTGCCAGCAGCGTTAGCGCAGGGGGTGGAAACACCATATATTTT
TRBJ1-1 | . | TRBV5-1 | . | CASSLGLGVGSDTEAFF | TGCGCCAGCAGCTTGGGCCTCGGGGTCGGGTCGGACACTGAAGCTTTCTTT
TRBJ2-1 | . | TRBV11-2 | . | CASSPSQYNEQFF | TGTGCCAGCAGCCCCTCCCAATACAATGAGCAGTTCTTC
TRBJ1-1 | . | TRBV19 | . | CASSTQGGNTEAFF | TGTGCCAGTAGTACACAGGGAGGGAACACTGAAGCTTTCTTT
TRBJ2-7 | TRBD2 | TRBV5-1 | . | CASRPTGTSDEQYF | TGCGCCAGCAGGCCCACCGGGACTAGCGACGAGCAGTACTTC
TRBJ2-7 | . | TRBV23-1 | . | CASSQREQYF | TGCGCCAGCAGTCAGAGAGAGCAGTACTTC
TRBJ1-2 | . | TRBV10-3 | . | CAISPRFGYTF | TGTGCCATCAGCCCCCGGTTTGGCTACACCTTC
TRBJ1-3 | TRBD1 | TRBV4-3 | . | CASSQQGDSGNTIYF | TGCGCCAGCAGCCAACAGGGGGATTCTGGAAACACCATATATTTT
TRBJ2-5 | TRBD1 | TRBV4-3 | . | CASSQGQGEETQYF | TGCGCCAGCAGCCAAGGACAGGGGGAAGAGACCCAGTACTTC
TRBJ2-7 | . | TRBV18 | . | CASSPPAGAAYEQYF | TGTGCCAGCTCACCCCCCGCTGGGGCGGCCTACGAGCAGTACTTC
TRBJ1-2 | TRBD1 | TRBV4-1 | once | CASSVQGADGYTF | TGCGCCAGCAGCGTACAGGGGGCGGATGGCTACACCTTC
TRBJ2-5 | . | TRBV11-3 | . | CASSLGSLETQYF | TGTGCCAGCAGCTTAGGTTCCTTAGAGACCCAGTACTTC
TRBJ2-3 | . | TRBV13 | once | CASSLGASTLSTDTQYF | TGTGCCAGCAGCTTAGGGGCTTCGACTTTGAGCACAGATACGCAGTATTTT
TRBJ2-7 | . | TRBV19 | . | CASSRTVSYEQYF | TGTGCCAGTAGTAGGACAGTCTCCTACGAGCAGTACTTC
TRBJ2-7 | . | TRBV5-5 | . | CASNPPTGMGSYEQYF | TGTGCCAGCAACCCCCCCACAGGGATGGGGAGCTACGAGCAGTACTTC
TRBJ2-7 | . | TRBV7-6 | few | CASSLIGDAKLYEQYF | TGTGCCAGCAGCTTAATTGGGGACGCAAAACTCTACGAGCAGTACTTC
TRBJ1-1 | . | TRBV9 | . | CASSVGPGEGAFF | TGTGCCAGCAGCGTAGGTCCAGGGGAGGGAGCTTTCTTT
TRBJ2-3 | . | TRBV6-6 | . | CASSYSTGRWDTQYF | TGTGCCAGCAGTTACTCGACTGGGAGATGGGATACGCAGTATTTT
TRBJ1-1 | . | TRBV7-2 | . | CASSSSRGLSRKTEAFF | TGTGCCAGCAGCTCCAGTCGGGGACTGTCCAGAAAGACTGAAGCTTTCTTT
TRBJ2-3 | . | TRBV7-8 | . | CASSLHLDTQYF | TGTGCCAGCAGCCTTCATTTGGATACGCAGTATTTT
TRBJ2-7 | TRBD2 | TRBV6-1 | . | CASSEPGLPLEQYF | TGTGCCAGCAGTGAGCCGGGACTACCCTTGGAGCAGTACTTC
TRBJ1-1 | . | TRBV10-2 | . | CASNRGVTEAFF | TGCGCCAGCAACCGGGGAGTCACTGAAGCTTTCTTT
TRBJ2-5 | TRBD2 | TRBV5-4 | . | CASSPRSGGVETQYF | TGTGCCAGCAGCCCTCGTAGCGGGGGGGTTGAGACCCAGTACTTC
TRBJ2-5 | TRBD2 | TRBV7-2 | . | CASSLQRGSYQETQYF | TGTGCCAGCAGCTTACAGCGGGGATCGTACCAAGAGACCCAGTACTTC
TRBJ2-7 | TRBD1 | TRBV13 | . | CASSTRQGDYEQYF | TGTGCCAGCAGCACTAGACAGGGAGACTACGAGCAGTACTTC
TRBJ2-1 | . | TRBV7-8 | . | CAGGGPRPLNNEQFF | TGTGCCGGAGGGGGGCCGCGTCCGTTGAACAATGAGCAGTTCTTC
TRBJ2-3 | TRBD1 | TRBV5-6 | . | CASSANRGQTDTQYF | TGTGCCAGCAGCGCAAACAGGGGGCAGACAGATACGCAGTATTTT
TRBJ2-5 | TRBD2 | TRBV19 | . | CASKLAGGETQYF | TGTGCCAGTAAGCTAGCGGGGGGGGAGACCCAGTACTTC
TRBJ1-1 | . | TRBV19 | . | CASRRRLAGKMNTEAFF | TGTGCCAGTAGAAGGCGTCTGGCAGGGAAAATGAACACTGAAGCTTTCTTT
TRBJ2-1 | . | TRBV2 | . | CASGAGPYNEQFF | TGTGCCAGCGGGGCGGGACCGTACAATGAGCAGTTCTTC
TRBJ1-2 | TRBD1 | TRBV19 | . | CASLGRQGAGFGYTF | TGTGCCAGCCTTGGAAGACAGGGGGCAGGGTTTGGCTACACCTTC
TRBJ1-5 | . | TRBV5-6 | . | CASSIGRISNQPQHF | TGTGCCAGCAGCATTGGACGGATTAGCAATCAGCCCCAGCATTTT
TRBJ2-5 | . | TRBV18 | . | CASSPRRETQYF | TGTGCCAGCTCACCCCGGCGAGAGACCCAGTACTTC
TRBJ2-1 | TRBD2 | TRBV11-3 | . | CASSPLAGGFYNEQFF | TGTGCCAGCAGCCCTTTAGCGGGAGGCTTCTACAATGAGCAGTTCTTC
TRBJ2-5 | . | TRBV28 | . | CASSFARKEKETQYF | TGTGCCAGCAGTTTTGCCAGAAAGGAAAAAGAGACCCAGTACTTC
TRBJ2-1 | . | TRBV19 | . | CASSRVPSSYNEQFF | TGTGCCAGTAGTCGTGTACCAAGCTCCTACAATGAGCAGTTCTTC
TRBJ1-2 | . | TRBV6-5 | . | CASSRGMLDYGYTF | TGTGCCAGCAGTAGGGGGATGTTGGACTATGGCTACACCTTC
TRBJ2-2 | . | TRBV7-7 | . | CASSLARGTGELFF | TGTGCTAGCAGCTTAGCTCGGGGAACCGGGGAGCTGTTTTTT
TRBJ2-7 | TRBD1 | TRBV28 | . | CASSLRDRVGEQYF | TGTGCCAGCAGTTTAAGGGACAGGGTCGGGGAGCAGTACTTC
TRBJ2-2 | . | TRBV18 | . | CASSPRATGELFF | TGTGCCAGCTCACCAAGGGCAACCGGGGAGCTGTTTTTT
TRBJ1-6 | . | TRBV19 | . | CASSMLAGSGNSPLHF | TGTGCCAGTAGTATGTTGGCCGGGTCTGGGAATTCACCCCTCCACTTT
TRBJ1-2 | TRBD1 | TRBV6-5 | . | CASSYSGGQSYGYTF | TGTGCCAGCAGTTACTCGGGGGGACAGTCTTATGGCTACACCTTC
TRBJ1-2 | TRBD1 | TRBV7-2 | . | CASSPGTGVAANYGYTF | TGTGCCAGCAGCCCCGGGACAGGGGTCGCAGCTAACTATGGCTACACCTTC
TRBJ2-7 | . | TRBV30 | . | CAWSVGGPRGF | TGTGCCTGGAGTGTGGGCGGACCCCGGGGCTTC
TRBJ2-7 | . | TRBV27 | . | CASSLSSQGYSYEQYF | TGTGCCAGCAGTTTATCGAGCCAGGGGTACTCCTACGAGCAGTACTTC
TRBJ2-3 | TRBD2 | TRBV5-8 | . | CASSLDGSGGGDTQYF | TGTGCCAGCAGCTTGGACGGTAGCGGGGGTGGAGATACGCAGTATTTT
TRBJ2-2 | TRBD2 | TRBV28 | . | CASNLVASGSRTGELFF | TGTGCCAGTAACCTAGTGGCTAGCGGGAGTCGCACCGGGGAGCTGTTTTTT
TRBJ1-1 | . | TRBV6-1 | . | CASSWTGSTEAFF | TGTGCCAGCAGCTGGACCGGGAGCACTGAAGCTTTCTTT
TRBJ2-3 | . | TRBV11-3 | . | CASSLQGITDTQYF | TGTGCCAGCAGCCTCCAGGGGATCACAGATACGCAGTATTTT
TRBJ1-2 | . | TRBV19 | . | CASSIGPIYGYTF | TGTGCCAGTAGTATAGGGCCGATCTATGGCTACACCTTC
TRBJ1-1 | TRBD1 | TRBV5-1 | . | CASSLEGTANTEAFF | TGCGCCAGCAGCTTGGAGGGGACAGCAAACACAGAAGCTTTCTTT
TRBJ2-7 | TRBD1 | TRBV28 | once | CASSRTGGHYEQYF | TGTGCCAGCAGCCGGACAGGGGGCCACTACGAGCAGTACTTC